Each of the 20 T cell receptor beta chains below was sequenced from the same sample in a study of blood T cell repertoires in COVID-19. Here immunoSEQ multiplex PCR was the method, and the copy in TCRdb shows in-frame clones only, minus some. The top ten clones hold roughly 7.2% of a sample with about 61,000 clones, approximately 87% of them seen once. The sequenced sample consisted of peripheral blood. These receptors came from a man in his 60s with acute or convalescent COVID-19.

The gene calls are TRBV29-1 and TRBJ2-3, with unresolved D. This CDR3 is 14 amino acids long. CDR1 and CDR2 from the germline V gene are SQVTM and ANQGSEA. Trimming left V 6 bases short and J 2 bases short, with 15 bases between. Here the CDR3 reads CSVSLNAATDTQYF. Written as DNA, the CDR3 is TGCAGCGTCAGCCTTAACGCGGCCACAGATACGCAGTATTTT.

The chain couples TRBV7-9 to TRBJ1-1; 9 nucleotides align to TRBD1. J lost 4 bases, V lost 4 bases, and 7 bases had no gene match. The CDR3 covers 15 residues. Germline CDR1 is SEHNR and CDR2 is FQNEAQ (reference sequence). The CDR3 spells CASSSAGTGSTEAFF. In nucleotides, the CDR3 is TGTGCCAGCAGCTCAGCAGGGACAGGGTCCACTGAAGCTTTCTTT. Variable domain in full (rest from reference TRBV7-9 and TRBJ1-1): DTGVSQNPRHKITKRGQNVTFRCDPISEHNRLYWYRQTLGQGPEFLTYFQNEAQLEKSRLLSDRFSAERPKGSFSTLEIQRTEQGDSAMYLCASSSAGTGSTEAFFGQGTRLTVV.

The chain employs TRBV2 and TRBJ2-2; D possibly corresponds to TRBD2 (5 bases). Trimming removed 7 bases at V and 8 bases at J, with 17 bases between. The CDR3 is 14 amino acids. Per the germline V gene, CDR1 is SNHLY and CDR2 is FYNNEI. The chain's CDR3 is CASTGLPKSGELFF. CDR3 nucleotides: TGTGCCAGCACGGGGTTGCCGAAGTCTGGGGAGCTGTTTTTT.

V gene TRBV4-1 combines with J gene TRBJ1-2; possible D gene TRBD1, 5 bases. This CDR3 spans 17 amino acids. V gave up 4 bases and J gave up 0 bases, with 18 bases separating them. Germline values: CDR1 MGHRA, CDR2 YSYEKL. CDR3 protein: CASSPSAGVSPNYGYTF. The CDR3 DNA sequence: TGCGCCAGCAGCCCCTCGGCGGGGGTTTCCCCTAACTATGGCTACACCTTC.

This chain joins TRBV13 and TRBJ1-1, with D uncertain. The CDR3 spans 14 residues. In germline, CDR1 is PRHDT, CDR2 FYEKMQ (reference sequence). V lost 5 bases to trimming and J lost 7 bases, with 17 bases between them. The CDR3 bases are TGTGCCAGCAGCAGCGGTGATTTTCTCTTTGAAGCTTTCTTT. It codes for CASSSGDFLFEAFF. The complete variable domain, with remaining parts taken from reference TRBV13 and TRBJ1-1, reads AAGVIQSPRHLIKEKRETATLKCYPIPRHDTVYWYQQGPGQDPQFLISFYEKMQSDKGSIPDRFSAQQFSDYHSELNMSSLELGDSALYFCASSSGDFLFEAFFGQGTRLTVV.

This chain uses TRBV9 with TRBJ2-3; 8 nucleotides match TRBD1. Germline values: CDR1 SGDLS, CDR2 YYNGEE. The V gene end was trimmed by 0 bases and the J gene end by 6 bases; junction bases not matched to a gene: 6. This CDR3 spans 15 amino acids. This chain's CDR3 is CASSVEGRGPDTQYF. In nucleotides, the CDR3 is TGTGCCAGCAGCGTAGAGGGCAGGGGGCCGGATACGCAGTATTTT.

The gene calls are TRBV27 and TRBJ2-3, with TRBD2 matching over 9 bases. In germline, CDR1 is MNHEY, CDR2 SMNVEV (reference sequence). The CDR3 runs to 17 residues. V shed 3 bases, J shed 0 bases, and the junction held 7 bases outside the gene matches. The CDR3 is CASSFLAGILSTDTQYF. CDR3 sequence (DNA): TGTGCCAGCAGTTTCCTAGCGGGGATCCTTAGCACAGATACGCAGTATTTT.

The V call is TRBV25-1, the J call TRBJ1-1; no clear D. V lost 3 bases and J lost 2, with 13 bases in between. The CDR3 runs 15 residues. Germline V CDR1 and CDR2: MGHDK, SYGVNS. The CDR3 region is CASSDFRESNTEAFF. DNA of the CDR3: TGTGCCAGCAGTGACTTTCGAGAGAGTAACACTGAAGCTTTCTTT.

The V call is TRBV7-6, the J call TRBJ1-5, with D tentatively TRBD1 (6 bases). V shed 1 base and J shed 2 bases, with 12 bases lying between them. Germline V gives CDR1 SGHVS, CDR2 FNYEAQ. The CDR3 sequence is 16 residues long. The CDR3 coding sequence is TGTGCCAGCAGCTTAGAGGGAGGGGGAGGCAATCAGCCCCAGCATTTT. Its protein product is CASSLEGGGGNQPQHF.

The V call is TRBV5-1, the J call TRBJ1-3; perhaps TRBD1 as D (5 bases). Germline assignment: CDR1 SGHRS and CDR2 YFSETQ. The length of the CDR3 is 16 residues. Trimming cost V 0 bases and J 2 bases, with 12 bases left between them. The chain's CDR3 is CASSLAPGPTGNTIYF. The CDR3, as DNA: TGCGCCAGCAGCTTGGCGCCAGGGCCGACTGGAAACACCATATATTTT.

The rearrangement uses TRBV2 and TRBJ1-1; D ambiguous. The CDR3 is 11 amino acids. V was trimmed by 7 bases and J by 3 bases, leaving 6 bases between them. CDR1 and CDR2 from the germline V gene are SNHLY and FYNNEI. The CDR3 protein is CASNLYTEAFF. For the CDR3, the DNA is TGTGCCAGCAATCTGTACACTGAAGCTTTCTTT.

DNA for the CDR3: TGTGCCACCAGCAGAGAGGGACACTCCTCTGGAAACACCATATATTTT. As protein: CATSREGHSSGNTIYF. V and J are TRBV15 and TRBJ1-3; maybe TRBD1 (6 bases). V lost 0 bases, J lost 0 bases, and 9 bases lay in between. The germline V gene has CDR1 LNHNV and CDR2 YYDKDF (reference sequence). The CDR3 length is 16 residues.

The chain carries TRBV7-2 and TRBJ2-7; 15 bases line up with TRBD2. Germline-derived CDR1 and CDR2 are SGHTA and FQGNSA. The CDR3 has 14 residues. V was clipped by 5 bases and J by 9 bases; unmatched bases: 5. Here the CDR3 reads CASSLGLAGGLQYF. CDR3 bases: TGTGCCAGCAGCCTGGGACTAGCGGGGGGTCTGCAGTACTTC.

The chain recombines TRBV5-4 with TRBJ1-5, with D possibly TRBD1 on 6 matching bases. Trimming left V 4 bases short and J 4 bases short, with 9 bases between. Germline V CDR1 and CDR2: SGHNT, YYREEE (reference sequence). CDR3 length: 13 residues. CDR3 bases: TGTGCCAGCAGCCTACAGGGTAATCAGCCCCAGCATTTT. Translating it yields CASSLQGNQPQHF.

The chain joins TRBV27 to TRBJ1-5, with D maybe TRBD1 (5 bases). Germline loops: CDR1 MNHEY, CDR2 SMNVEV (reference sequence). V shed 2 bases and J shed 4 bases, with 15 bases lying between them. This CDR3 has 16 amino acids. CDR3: CASSLRGGEGNQPQHF. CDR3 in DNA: TGTGCCAGCAGTTTAAGGGGAGGGGAGGGGAATCAGCCCCAGCATTTT.

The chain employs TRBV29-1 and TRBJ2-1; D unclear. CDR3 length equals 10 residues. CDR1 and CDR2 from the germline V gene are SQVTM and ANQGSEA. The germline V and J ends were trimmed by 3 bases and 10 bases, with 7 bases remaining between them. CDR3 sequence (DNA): TGCAGCGTTGAGGGCCAGGAGCAGTTCTTC. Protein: CSVEGQEQFF.

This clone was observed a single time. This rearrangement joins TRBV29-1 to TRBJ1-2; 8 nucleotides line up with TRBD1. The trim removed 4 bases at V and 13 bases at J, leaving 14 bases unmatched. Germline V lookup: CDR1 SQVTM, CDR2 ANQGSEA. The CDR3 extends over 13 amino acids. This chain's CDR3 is CSVGQQGAHSSTF. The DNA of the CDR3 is TGCAGCGTTGGGCAGCAGGGGGCGCACTCGTCCACCTTC.

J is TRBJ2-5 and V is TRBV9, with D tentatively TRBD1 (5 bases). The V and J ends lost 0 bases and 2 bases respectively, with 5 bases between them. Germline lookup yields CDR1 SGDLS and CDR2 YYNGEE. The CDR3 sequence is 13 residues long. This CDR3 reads CASSVGQQETQYF. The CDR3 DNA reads TGTGCCAGCAGCGTAGGACAGCAAGAGACCCAGTACTTC.

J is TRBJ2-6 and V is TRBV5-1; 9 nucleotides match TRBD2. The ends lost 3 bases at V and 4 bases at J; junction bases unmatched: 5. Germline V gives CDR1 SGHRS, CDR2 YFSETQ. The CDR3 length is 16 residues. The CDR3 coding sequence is TGCGCCAGCAGCTCTGCGGGAGGGAGAGGGGCCAACGTCCTGACTTTC. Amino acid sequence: CASSSAGGRGANVLTF.

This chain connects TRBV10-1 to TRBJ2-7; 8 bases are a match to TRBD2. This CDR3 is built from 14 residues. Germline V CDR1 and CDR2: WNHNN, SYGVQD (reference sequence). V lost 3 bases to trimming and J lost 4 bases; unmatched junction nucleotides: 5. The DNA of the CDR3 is TGCGCCAGCAGTGACCCCGGGACTAGGTACGAGCAGTACTTC. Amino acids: CASSDPGTRYEQYF.